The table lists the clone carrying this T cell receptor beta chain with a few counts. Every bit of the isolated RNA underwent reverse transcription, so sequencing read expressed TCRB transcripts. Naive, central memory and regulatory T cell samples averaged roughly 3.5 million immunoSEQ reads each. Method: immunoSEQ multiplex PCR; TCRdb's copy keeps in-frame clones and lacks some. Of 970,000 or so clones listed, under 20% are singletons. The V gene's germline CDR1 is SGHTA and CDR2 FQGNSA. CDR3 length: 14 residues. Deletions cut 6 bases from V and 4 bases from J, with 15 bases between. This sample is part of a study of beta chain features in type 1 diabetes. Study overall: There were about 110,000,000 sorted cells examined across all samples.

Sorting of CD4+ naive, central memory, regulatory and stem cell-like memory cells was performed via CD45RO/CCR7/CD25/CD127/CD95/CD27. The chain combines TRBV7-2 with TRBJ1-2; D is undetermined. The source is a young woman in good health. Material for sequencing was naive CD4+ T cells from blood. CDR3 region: CASRAPNVAYGYTF. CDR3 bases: TGTGCCAGCAGAGCCCCTAACGTAGCCTATGGCTACACCTTC. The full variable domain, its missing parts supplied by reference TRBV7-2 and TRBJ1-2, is GAGVSQSPSNKVTEKGKDVELRCDPISGHTALYWYRQSLGQGLEFLIYFQGNSAPDKSGLPSDRFSAERTGGSVSTLTIQRTQQEDSAVYLCASRAPNVAYGYTFGSGTRLTVV.